This TCR beta chain is from a study of lymphopenia after photon versus proton radiotherapy (dated by TCRdb to about 2019). General notes on the study: Photon and proton radiation therapy were compared by the study for their immunological effects in patients with gastrointestinal tumors who developed high-grade lymphopenia. The cohort included 20 patients with gastrointestinal tumors who developed lymphopenia after receiving either photon or proton therapy. The goal of the study was to characterize the differences between the two radiation modalities in how they affect the immune system. The research as a whole found: After the lymphocyte count nadir, oligoclonal expansion, especially of CD8+ Temra cells, was observed in photon-treated repertoires, and the drop in diversity was driven by this expansion. Proton-treated patients stayed relatively stable during treatment, while photon-treated patients lost naive T cells and TCR diversity and gained effector/memory populations. The survival association was assessed only in patients who died, and better survival with proton therapy was presented by the authors as a possibility rather than a demonstrated result. Across the cohort, a larger post-nadir drop in TCR diversity was inversely correlated with overall survival time among patients who died.

On this clone itself: No antigen is known for it. Base-call qualities are not available, and no considerably larger clone is one nucleotide away.

Taken from cysteine to phenylalanine, the CDR3 has 14 residues. Only the CDR3 region is kept as DNA, spanning 42 bases read in frame from base 1. Cut back by 3 bases and 4 bases, the V and J ends lie 10 bases apart. CDR1 and CDR2 were assigned from the germline V gene as MNHNS and SASEGT. The library was obtained by the immunoSEQ multiplex PCR assay. T cell repertoires were profiled with deep sequencing of rearranged TCR beta loci together with multiparametric flow cytometry. Entries here come from immuneACCESS through TCRdb and include only in-frame sequences with V and J called. Some clones fail to appear in such tables; in the studies checked, an unresolved V gene covers under half of the shortfall, and the cause of the remainder is unknown. The sample includes tens of thousands of clones, with about 93% observed a single time. The ten largest clones capture around 0.72% of the sample.

The chain uses TRBV6-1 and TRBJ1-5, with TRBD1 perhaps the D gene, on 5 matching bases. This material consisted of peripheral blood, taken from a patient treated with photon-based radiotherapy. This clonotype originated in a woman aged 50 to 60 with cholangiocarcinoma. The nucleotide sequence is TGTGCCAGCAGTGACCCGACAGTAAATCAGCCCCAGCATTTT. Translated, this is CASSDPTVNQPQHF.